This TCR beta chain was identified in a study of blood T cell repertoires in COVID-19. Overall study: Acute and convalescent COVID-19 specimens originated in the United States, Italy and Spain. The cDNA or gDNA used as material had been derived from T cells, B-cell-depleted T cells, or PBMCs.

How the authors handled the data: Amplification from reference gene primers served as the basis for estimated nucleated cell counts. Method: immunoSEQ multiplex PCR; TCRdb's copy keeps in-frame clones and lacks some. V, J and clone size are taken as reported in that table, and D and trimming were inferred from the DNA itself. The sample contains tens of thousands of clones, around 80% of which appear only once. CDR1 and CDR2 from the germline V gene are MNHEY and SVGAGI. This CDR3 region has 14 residues. The J segment lost 7 bases and the V segment lost 0 bases, leaving 5 bases of the junction unmatched.

Sequencing was done on a sample of peripheral blood. V and J are TRBV6-5 and TRBJ1-2; 7 bases line up with TRBD1. This sequence originates from a woman aged 80 or over with active or convalescent COVID-19. This CDR3 reads CASSYSAPGGGYTF. As DNA, the CDR3 is TGTGCCAGCAGTTACTCGGCGCCAGGGGGTGGCTACACCTTC.